Sequencing of this TCR beta chain was carried out in a study of CD8 T cells in Susac syndrome. Germline V gene sequence: CDR1 SEHNR, CDR2 FQNEAQ (reference sequence). The CDR3 runs to 11 residues. Trimming removed 5 bases at V and 7 bases at J, with 9 bases between. About this clonotype: Its matching antigen is unknown.

After extraction with the RNeasy kit, about 0.45 to 1 ug of the RNA was reverse transcribed using random hexamers. TCRdb processed the immunoSEQ multiplex PCR reads anew with MiXCR; each CDR3 protein has one entry. The sample lists fewer than 35,000 distinct CDR3 sequences; 90% to 95% were seen once. Findings and limits, study-wide: The number of individuals included in the study's TCR sequencing and HLA analysis was acknowledged as relatively small.

CD8+ and CD4+ T cells from blood underwent TCR beta sequencing. Both CD4+ and CD8+ T cells were negatively isolated, and TEMRA cells underwent FACS enrichment. This TCR was sampled from a human donor in good health. Material for sequencing was CD8+ T cells from PBMCs. The chain couples TRBV7-9 to TRBJ2-7; D remains unclear. CDR3 protein: CASSNFQEQYF. CDR3 sequence (DNA): TGTGCCAGCAGCAACTTTCAAGAGCAGTACTTC.